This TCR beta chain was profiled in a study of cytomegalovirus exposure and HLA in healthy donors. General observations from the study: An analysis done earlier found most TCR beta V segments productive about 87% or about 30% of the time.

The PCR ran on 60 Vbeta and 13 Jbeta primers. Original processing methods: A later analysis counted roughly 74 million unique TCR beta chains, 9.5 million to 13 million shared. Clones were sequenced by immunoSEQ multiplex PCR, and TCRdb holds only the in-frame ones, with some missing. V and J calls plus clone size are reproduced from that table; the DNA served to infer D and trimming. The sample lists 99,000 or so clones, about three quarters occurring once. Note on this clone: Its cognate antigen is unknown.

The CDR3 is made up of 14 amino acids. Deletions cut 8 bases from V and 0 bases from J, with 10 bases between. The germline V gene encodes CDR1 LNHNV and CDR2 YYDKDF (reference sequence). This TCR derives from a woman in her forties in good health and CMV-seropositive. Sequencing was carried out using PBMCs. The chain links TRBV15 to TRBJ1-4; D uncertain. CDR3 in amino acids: CATDSGATNEKLFF. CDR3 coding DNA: TGTGCCACCGACTCGGGTGCAACTAATGAAAAACTGTTTTTT.